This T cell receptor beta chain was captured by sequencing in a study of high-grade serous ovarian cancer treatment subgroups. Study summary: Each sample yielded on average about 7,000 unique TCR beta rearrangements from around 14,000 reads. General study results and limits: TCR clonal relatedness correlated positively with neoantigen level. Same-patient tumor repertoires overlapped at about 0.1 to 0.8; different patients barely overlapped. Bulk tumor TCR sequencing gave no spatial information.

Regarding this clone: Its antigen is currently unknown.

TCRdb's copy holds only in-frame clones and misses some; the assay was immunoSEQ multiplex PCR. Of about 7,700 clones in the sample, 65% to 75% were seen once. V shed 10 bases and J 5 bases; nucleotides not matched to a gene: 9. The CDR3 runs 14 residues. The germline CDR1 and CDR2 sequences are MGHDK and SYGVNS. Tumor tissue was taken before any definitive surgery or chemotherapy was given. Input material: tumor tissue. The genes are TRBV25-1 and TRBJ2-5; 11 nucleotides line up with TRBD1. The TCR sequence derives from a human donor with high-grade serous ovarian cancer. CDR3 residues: CATRPGQGDETQYF. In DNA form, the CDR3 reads TGTGCCACCCGCCCGGGACAGGGGGATGAGACCCAGTACTTC.